The 4 T cell receptor beta chains below were found in one sample sequenced in a study of blood T cell repertoires in COVID-19. The method was immunoSEQ multiplex PCR; TCRdb's version includes in-frame clones alone and lacks a portion of them. The sample yields about 260,000 clones, roughly 88% seen once. Sequencing was carried out using peripheral blood. These receptors originate from a human donor in a cohort sampled during active COVID-19.

This chain links TRBV11-2 with TRBJ2-7, with D possibly being TRBD2 (6 bases). The CDR3 loop spans 16 amino acids. V gave up 3 bases and J gave up 3 bases, with 18 bases separating them. Germline loops: CDR1 SGHAT, CDR2 FQNNGV. The CDR3 here is CASSFYWGLGNYEQYF. CDR3 DNA sequence: TGTGCCAGCAGCTTTTACTGGGGACTGGGGAACTACGAGCAGTACTTC.

The chain is built from TRBV9 and TRBJ2-5; weak D call: TRBD1 (5 bases). CDR3 length equals 15 residues. The germline V gene has CDR1 SGDLS and CDR2 YYNGEE. With 0 bases removed from V and 7 bases from J, the gap between germline ends came to 16 bases. The CDR3 DNA follows: TGTGCCAGCAGCGTAGAAGGGGTGATGATGGGGACCCAGTACTTC. Translated: CASSVEGVMMGTQYF.

The V call is TRBV6-1, the J call TRBJ2-7, with TRBD1 matching over 9 bases. V trimming: 4 bases; J trimming: 1 base; junction bases outside the gene matches: 8. The CDR3 consists of 16 residues. Germline V gene sequence: CDR1 MNHNS, CDR2 SASEGT. CDR3 bases: TGTGCCAGCAGTGGGCCCCTACAGGGGGCATCCTACGAGCAGTACTTC. Protein: CASSGPLQGASYEQYF.

There are a few counts of this clone. The J gene is TRBJ1-1, the V gene TRBV6-6, with 8 nucleotides matching TRBD1. The CDR3 is 16 amino acids. Losses at the gene ends were 4 bases for V and 1 base for J; bases not matched to a gene: 8. CDR1 and CDR2 (germline): MNHNY, SVGAGI (reference sequence). The CDR3 sequence: CASSSAMTGANTEAFF. In DNA, the CDR3 is TGTGCCAGCAGTTCGGCTATGACAGGGGCGAACACTGAAGCTTTCTTT.